These 28 T cell receptor beta chains were sequenced from one sample in a study of glioma-infiltrating T cells after dendritic cell vaccination. Time point meaning: after dendritic cell vaccination, including at tumor progression/relapse. Sequencing used immunoSEQ multiplex PCR; TCRdb keeps in-frame clones, though not all of them. The table records tens of thousands of clones, around 85% of them present only once. This specimen consisted of blood, obtained after dendritic cell vaccination. The receptors come from a human donor with glioblastoma.

DNA of the CDR3: TGTGCCAGCAGTGTATTAGGACAGGGGCCGGCGAACACCGGGGAGCTGTTTTTT. Its protein product is CASSVLGQGPANTGELFF. The chain combines TRBV7-7 with TRBJ2-2, with 9 bases identical to TRBD1. CDR3 length equals 18 residues. CDR1 and CDR2 (germline): SSHAT, FNYEAQ (reference sequence). V was pared by 6 bases and J by 0 bases, with 11 bases of the junction left unmatched.

The chain joins TRBV27 to TRBJ2-7, with 12 bases identical to TRBD1. The CDR3 runs 18 residues. V trimming: 6 bases; J trimming: 1 base; junction bases outside the gene matches: 13. Germline assignment: CDR1 MNHEY and CDR2 SMNVEV (reference sequence). CDR3: CASSAGTGGVNWSYEQYF. In DNA form, the CDR3 reads TGTGCCAGCAGCGCCGGGACAGGGGGCGTCAATTGGTCCTACGAGCAGTACTTC.

This chain joins TRBV4-1 and TRBJ2-7; D remains unclear. CDR1 and CDR2 from the germline V gene are MGHRA and YSYEKL. The V and J ends lost 0 bases and 2 bases respectively, with 5 bases between them. CDR3 size: 13 residues. CDR3 residues: CASSQDAAYEQYF. CDR3 DNA sequence: TGCGCCAGCAGCCAAGATGCAGCCTACGAGCAGTACTTC.

This clone has more than one count but fewer than ten. The V call is TRBV7-2, the J call TRBJ1-1; possible D gene TRBD1, 6 bases. The CDR3 has 16 residues. Trimming pared 2 bases from V and 3 bases from J, leaving 16 bases between. Per the germline V gene, CDR1 is SGHTA and CDR2 is FQGNSA. CDR3 region: CASSLFGRGSYTEAFF. DNA for the CDR3: TGTGCCAGCAGCTTATTCGGCAGGGGCTCTTACACTGAAGCTTTCTTT.

V is TRBV4-3 and J is TRBJ2-7; 12 positions agree with TRBD1. The CDR3 sequence is 16 residues long. Per germline, CDR1 LGHNA and CDR2 YSLEER. V was clipped by 3 bases and J by 3 bases; unmatched bases: 6. CDR3 nucleotide sequence: TGCGCCAGCAGCCACCTCGGGACAGGGGGCTTCTACGAGCAGTACTTC. It encodes CASSHLGTGGFYEQYF.

This clone was detected once. J is TRBJ1-6 and V is TRBV6-5; D might be TRBD1 (5 bases). V was cut by 8 bases and J by 5 bases, with 13 bases left in between. This CDR3 has 14 amino acids. The V gene's germline CDR1 is MNHEY and CDR2 SVGAGI. In nucleotides, the CDR3 is TGTGCCAGCGGAGGGGATACGGATAATTCACCCCTCCACTTT. It encodes CASGGDTDNSPLHF.

The chain joins TRBV30 to TRBJ1-1; 7 bases match TRBD1. This CDR3 has 13 amino acids. CDR1 GTSNPN and CDR2 SVGIG come from the germline V gene (reference sequence). V shed 0 bases and J 10 bases; nucleotides not matched to a gene: 8. The CDR3 DNA is TGTGCCTGGAGTGTAGCGACAGGGTTGCGAGCTTTCTTT. It translates to CAWSVATGLRAFF.

This chain uses TRBV5-4 with TRBJ1-3; TRBD1 aligns across 11 bases. V gave up 4 bases and J gave up 4 bases; unmatched junction bases: 7. There are 16 residues in the CDR3. CDR1 is SGHNT and CDR2 is YYREEE in the germline V gene (reference sequence). The CDR3 loop is CASSPGQGATGNTIYF. DNA of the CDR3: TGTGCCAGCAGCCCAGGACAGGGGGCAACAGGAAACACCATATATTTT. Complete variable domain (other parts from reference TRBV5-4 and TRBJ1-3): ETGVTQSPTHLIKTRGQQVTLRCSSQSGHNTVSWYQQALGQGPQFIFQYYREEENGRGNFPPRFSGLQFPNYSSELNVNALELDDSALYLCASSPGQGATGNTIYFGEGSWLTVV.

V gene TRBV11-3 combines with J gene TRBJ1-2; the match to TRBD1 covers 9 bases. This CDR3 region has 16 residues. Germline loops: CDR1 SGHNT, CDR2 YENEEA. Losses at the gene ends were 1 base for V and 5 bases for J; bases not matched to a gene: 8. CDR3 residues: CASSLGGTGLEYGYTF. CDR3 coding DNA: TGTGCCAGCAGCTTAGGAGGGACAGGGCTTGAATATGGCTACACCTTC.

CDR3 sequence: CASSPTTGGISGEQYF. DNA of the CDR3: TGTGCCAGCAGCCCAACGACAGGGGGGATATCTGGCGAGCAGTACTTC. The chain has TRBV25-1 and TRBJ2-7; TRBD1 matches 9 bases. V was clipped by 6 bases and J by 6 bases; unmatched bases: 15. CDR3 size: 16 residues. The germline V gene encodes CDR1 MGHDK and CDR2 SYGVNS.

The J gene is TRBJ2-5, the V gene TRBV21-1; the D call TRBD1 from the table was never checked on the DNA. TRBV21-1 corresponds to a pseudogene. The CDR3 has 22 residues. The DNA of the CDR3 is TGTGCCAGCAGCACACGGGGGCAGGTTCAGGGGGGGCTTACAGGGGGCGATGAGACCCAGTACTTC. Translated, it gives CASSTRGQVQGGLTGGDETQYF.

This chain uses TRBV27 with TRBJ2-1, with 7 nucleotides matching TRBD2. The trim removed 10 bases at V and 3 bases at J, leaving 9 bases unmatched. The CDR3 is 14 residues long. Germline V gene lookup returns CDR1 MNHEY and CDR2 SMNVEV (reference sequence). The CDR3 is CATREGLLYNEQFF. CDR3 nucleotides: TGTGCCACCAGGGAGGGACTACTCTACAATGAGCAGTTCTTC.

V gene TRBV9 combines with J gene TRBJ2-2; D is perhaps TRBD2 (6 bases). Germline V CDR1 and CDR2: SGDLS, YYNGEE. This CDR3 is built from 17 residues. V shed 4 bases and J shed 1 base, with 17 bases lying between them. The CDR3 spells CASSSPAREVNTGELFF. The CDR3 nucleotides read TGTGCCAGCAGCTCACCCGCCAGGGAGGTGAACACCGGGGAGCTGTTTTTT.

The chain is built from TRBV7-3 and TRBJ2-7; 7 bases align to TRBD1. The CDR3 sequence is 14 residues long. From germline, CDR1 is SGHTA and CDR2 FQGTGA. V shed 4 bases, J shed 3 bases, and the junction held 6 bases outside the gene matches. In DNA, the CDR3 is TGTGCCAGCAGCTCTAGCCGGGACAGCTACGAGCAGTACTTC. This gives the protein CASSSSRDSYEQYF. Full variable domain (remainder filled in from reference TRBV7-3 and TRBJ2-7): GAGVSQTPSNKVTEKGKYVELRCDPISGHTALYWYRQSLGQGPEFLIYFQGTGAADDSGLPNDRFFAVRPEGSVSTLKIQRTERGDSAVYLCASSSSRDSYEQYFGPGTRLTVT.

Worth noting for this clone: In the same sample, other DNA sequences code for this CDR3. The rearrangement uses TRBV25-1 and TRBJ1-1; D perhaps matches TRBD1 (6 bases). CDR1 MGHDK and CDR2 SYGVNS come from the germline V gene. Trimming removed 3 bases from V and 3 bases from J, with 8 bases in between. The CDR3 runs to 13 residues. CDR3 in amino acids: CASSETGYTEAFF. In nucleotides, the CDR3 is TGTGCCAGCAGTGAGACAGGATACACTGAAGCTTTCTTT.

The rearrangement links TRBV5-6 to TRBJ1-2; D is perhaps TRBD1 (6 bases). This CDR3 contains 15 residues. Germline V lookup: CDR1 SGHDT, CDR2 YYEEEE. Trimming shortened V by 4 bases and J by 0 bases, and 13 bases separated the two germline ends. CDR3 coding DNA: TGTGCCAGCAGCCCCCCCCAGGGGACTAACTATGGCTACACCTTC. Protein: CASSPPQGTNYGYTF. The whole variable domain, remainder taken from reference TRBV5-6 and TRBJ1-2, is DAGVTQSPTHLIKTRGQQVTLRCSPKSGHDTVSWYQQALGQGPQFIFQYYEEEERQRGNFPDRFSGHQFPNYSSELNVNALLLGDSALYLCASSPPQGTNYGYTFGSGTRLTVV.

The J gene is TRBJ2-4, the V gene TRBV15, with 7 positions matching TRBD2. This CDR3 is built from 15 residues. Germline V gene data show CDR1 as LNHNV and CDR2 as YYDKDF (reference sequence). Unmatched junction bases numbered 9, after V lost 6 bases and J lost 4 bases. The CDR3 here is CATSGMAGDKNIQYF. CDR3 bases: TGTGCCACCAGTGGTATGGCGGGGGATAAAAACATTCAGTACTTC.

This chain connects TRBV5-6 to TRBJ1-1; D not certain. The CDR3 covers 14 residues. Deletions cut 4 bases from V and 5 bases from J, with 15 bases between. In germline, CDR1 is SGHDT, CDR2 YYEEEE. CDR3 amino acids: CASSGVLLGTEAFF. In DNA, the CDR3 is TGTGCCAGCAGCGGAGTCCTATTAGGAACTGAAGCTTTCTTT.

The V and J genes are TRBV28 and TRBJ1-2; D ambiguous. The V end was cut by 1 base, the J end by 0 bases, with 12 bases between. From germline, CDR1 is MDHEN and CDR2 SYDVKM. The length of the CDR3 is 16 residues. The DNA for the CDR3 is TGTGCCAGCAGTTTATCTACTCGACAAGCTAACTATGGCTACACCTTC. Its translation: CASSLSTRQANYGYTF.

The chain has TRBV29-1 and TRBJ2-7, with 9 bases identical to TRBD1. The CDR3 runs to 15 residues. The germline V gene encodes CDR1 SQVTM and CDR2 ANQGSEA. V trimming: 6 bases; J trimming: 2 bases; junction bases outside the gene matches: 11. This CDR3 is CSVQPGTGSTYEQYF. CDR3 in DNA: TGCAGCGTGCAACCCGGGACAGGGAGCACCTACGAGCAGTACTTC.

A few counts support this clone. The CDR3 loop is CASSSTRQVSYEQYF. For the CDR3, the DNA is TGTGCCAGCAGTTCGACCCGACAAGTCTCCTACGAGCAGTACTTC. This chain joins TRBV27 and TRBJ2-7; no clear D. This CDR3 comprises 15 residues. The V end was cut by 4 bases, the J end by 0 bases, with 13 bases between. Germline lookup yields CDR1 MNHEY and CDR2 SMNVEV (reference sequence).

This chain joins TRBV7-3 and TRBJ2-1; 11 nucleotides align to TRBD2. CDR3 size: 18 residues. Per germline, CDR1 SGHTA and CDR2 FQGTGA. Unmatched junction bases numbered 9, after V lost 0 bases and J lost 5 bases. DNA for the CDR3: TGTGCCAGCAGCTTAACTAGCGGGGGGGGATTTGTGAACAATGAGCAGTTCTTC. This codes for CASSLTSGGGFVNNEQFF. Based on the CDR3 plus reference TRBV7-3 and TRBJ2-1, the full variable domain is GAGVSQTPSNKVTEKGKYVELRCDPISGHTALYWYRQSLGQGPEFLIYFQGTGAADDSGLPNDRFFAVRPEGSVSTLKIQRTERGDSAVYLCASSLTSGGGFVNNEQFFGPGTRLTVL.

The genes are TRBV5-4 and TRBJ2-7, with 8 bases lining up with TRBD2. The CDR3 extends over 15 amino acids. From germline, CDR1 is SGHNT and CDR2 YYREEE (reference sequence). V lost 3 bases and J lost 6; bases outside the gene matches: 11. CDR3 in amino acids: CASSSSGGVWGEQYF. The CDR3 DNA sequence: TGTGCCAGCAGCTCCTCGGGGGGGGTGTGGGGCGAGCAGTACTTC.

V usage is TRBV5-6 and J usage is TRBJ2-5, with 11 positions matching TRBD2. V trimming: 4 bases; J trimming: 5 bases; junction bases outside the gene matches: 7. The germline V gene has CDR1 SGHDT and CDR2 YYEEEE. The CDR3 consists of 15 residues. The CDR3: CASSPSTSGVETQYF. The CDR3 region has the DNA TGTGCCAGCAGCCCCTCGACTAGCGGGGTGGAGACCCAGTACTTC.

This rearrangement joins TRBV25-1 to TRBJ2-5; 8 positions agree with TRBD2. The DNA end favors TRBJ2-7, so the J call may be wrong. The germline CDR1 and CDR2 sequences are MGHDK and SYGVNS. This CDR3 contains 15 residues. CDR3 loop: CASSVSGTPSYEQYF. CDR3 DNA: TGTGCCAGCAGTGTTAGCGGGACCCCCTCCTACGAGCAGTACTTC.

The chain has TRBV7-9 and TRBJ1-2, with 11 positions matching TRBD1. The length of the CDR3 is 15 residues. Germline CDR1 is SEHNR and CDR2 is FQNEAQ (reference sequence). Trimming took 5 bases from V and 7 from J; bases not matched to a gene: 9. The CDR3 here is CASSPTGTGGLGYTF. The CDR3 bases are TGTGCCAGCAGCCCGACCGGGACAGGGGGACTTGGCTACACCTTC.

The chain carries TRBV6-5 and TRBJ2-5; TRBD2 might be the D (6 bases). The ends were cut back, 7 bases at V and 7 bases at J, with 13 bases in the middle. There are 12 residues in the CDR3. Germline values: CDR1 MNHEY, CDR2 SVGAGI. The DNA of the CDR3 is TGTGCCAGCAACCTACCGCGGGGGACCCAGTACTTC. Protein sequence: CASNLPRGTQYF.

The chain combines TRBV7-6 with TRBJ2-3; D is perhaps TRBD1 (6 bases). Trimming removed 2 bases from V and 5 bases from J, with 11 bases in between. From germline, CDR1 is SGHVS and CDR2 FNYEAQ. CDR3 length: 14 residues. CDR3 in amino acids: CASSLNRAGDTQYF. Here the CDR3 DNA reads TGTGCCAGCAGCTTAAACAGGGCGGGAGATACGCAGTATTTT. Drawing the rest from reference TRBV7-6 and TRBJ2-3, the complete variable domain is GAGVSQSPRYKVTKRGQDVALRCDPISGHVSLYWYRQALGQGPEFLTYFNYEAQQDKSGLPNDRFSAERPEGSISTLTIQRTEQRDSAMYRCASSLNRAGDTQYFGPGTRLTVL.